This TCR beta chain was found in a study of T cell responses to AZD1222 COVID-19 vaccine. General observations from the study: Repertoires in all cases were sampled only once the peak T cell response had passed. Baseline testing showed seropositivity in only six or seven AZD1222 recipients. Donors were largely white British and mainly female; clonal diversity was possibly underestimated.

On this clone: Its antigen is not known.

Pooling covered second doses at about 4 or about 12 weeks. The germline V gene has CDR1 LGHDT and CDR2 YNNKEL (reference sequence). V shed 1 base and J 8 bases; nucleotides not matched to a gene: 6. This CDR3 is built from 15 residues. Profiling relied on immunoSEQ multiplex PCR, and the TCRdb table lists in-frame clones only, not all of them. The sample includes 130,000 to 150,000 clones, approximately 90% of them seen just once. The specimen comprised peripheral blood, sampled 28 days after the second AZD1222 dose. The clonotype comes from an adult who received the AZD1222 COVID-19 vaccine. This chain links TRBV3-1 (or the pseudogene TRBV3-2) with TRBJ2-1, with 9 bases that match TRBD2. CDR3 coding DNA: TGTGCCAGCAGCCAAGCTAGCGGGGTCTGGTATGAGCAGTTCTTC. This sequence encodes CASSQASGVWYEQFF.